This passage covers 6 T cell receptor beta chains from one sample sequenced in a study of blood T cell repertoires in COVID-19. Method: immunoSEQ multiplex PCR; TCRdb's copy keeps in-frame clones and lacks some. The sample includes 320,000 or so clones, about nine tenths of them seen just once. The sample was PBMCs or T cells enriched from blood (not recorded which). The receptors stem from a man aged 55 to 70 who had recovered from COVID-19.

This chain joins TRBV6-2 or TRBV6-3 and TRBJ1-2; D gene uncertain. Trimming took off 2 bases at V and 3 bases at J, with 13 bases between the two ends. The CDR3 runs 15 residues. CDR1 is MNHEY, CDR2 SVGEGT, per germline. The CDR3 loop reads CASSYRSGIHYGYTF. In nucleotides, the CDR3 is TGTGCCAGCAGTTACCGCTCGGGGATTCACTATGGCTACACCTTC.

As DNA, the CDR3 is TGCGCCAGCAGCTTGGTACCGGGGTCTTATTTCTATGGCTACACCTTC. Its protein product is CASSLVPGSYFYGYTF. The chain uses TRBV5-1 and TRBJ1-2, with D unresolved. CDR3 length: 16 residues. Trimming left V 0 bases short and J 4 bases short, with 16 bases between. Germline CDR1 is SGHRS and CDR2 is YFSETQ.

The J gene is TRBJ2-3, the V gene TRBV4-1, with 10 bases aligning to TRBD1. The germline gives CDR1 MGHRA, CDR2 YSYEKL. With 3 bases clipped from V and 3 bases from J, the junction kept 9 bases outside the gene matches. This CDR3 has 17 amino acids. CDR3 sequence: CASSHDRGQRATDTQYF. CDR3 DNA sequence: TGCGCCAGCAGCCATGACAGGGGGCAACGTGCGACAGATACGCAGTATTTT.

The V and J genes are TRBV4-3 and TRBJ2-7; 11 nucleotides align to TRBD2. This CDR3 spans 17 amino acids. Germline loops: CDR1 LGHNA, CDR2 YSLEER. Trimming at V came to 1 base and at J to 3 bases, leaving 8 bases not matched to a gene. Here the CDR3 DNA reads TGCGCCAGCAGCCAAGTGATAGCGGGAGGGACGGGCTACGAGCAGTACTTC. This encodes CASSQVIAGGTGYEQYF.

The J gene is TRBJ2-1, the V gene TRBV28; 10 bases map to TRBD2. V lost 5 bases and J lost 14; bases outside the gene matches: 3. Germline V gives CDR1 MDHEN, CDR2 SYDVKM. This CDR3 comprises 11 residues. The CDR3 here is CASSIGLAEFF. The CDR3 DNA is TGTGCCAGCAGTATAGGACTAGCGGAGTTCTTC.

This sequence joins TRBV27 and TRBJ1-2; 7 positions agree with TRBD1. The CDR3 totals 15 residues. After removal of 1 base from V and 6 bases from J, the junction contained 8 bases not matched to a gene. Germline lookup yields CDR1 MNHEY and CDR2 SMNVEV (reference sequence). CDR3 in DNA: TGTGCCAGCAGTTTATGGTACAGGGGCCCGGATGGCTACACCTTC. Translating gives CASSLWYRGPDGYTF.